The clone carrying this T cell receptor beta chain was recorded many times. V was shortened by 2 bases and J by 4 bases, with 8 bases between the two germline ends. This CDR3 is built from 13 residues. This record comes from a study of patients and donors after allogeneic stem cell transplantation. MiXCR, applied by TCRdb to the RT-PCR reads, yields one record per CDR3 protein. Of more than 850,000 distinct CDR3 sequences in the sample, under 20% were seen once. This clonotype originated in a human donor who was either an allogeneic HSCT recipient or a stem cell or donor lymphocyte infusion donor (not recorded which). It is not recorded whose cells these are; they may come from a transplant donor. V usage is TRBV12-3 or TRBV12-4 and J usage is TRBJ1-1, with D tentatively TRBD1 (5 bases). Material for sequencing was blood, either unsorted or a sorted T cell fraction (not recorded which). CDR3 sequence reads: CASSLQGGTEAFF. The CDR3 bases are TGTGCCAGCAGTTTACAGGGAGGCACTGAAGCTTTCTTT.